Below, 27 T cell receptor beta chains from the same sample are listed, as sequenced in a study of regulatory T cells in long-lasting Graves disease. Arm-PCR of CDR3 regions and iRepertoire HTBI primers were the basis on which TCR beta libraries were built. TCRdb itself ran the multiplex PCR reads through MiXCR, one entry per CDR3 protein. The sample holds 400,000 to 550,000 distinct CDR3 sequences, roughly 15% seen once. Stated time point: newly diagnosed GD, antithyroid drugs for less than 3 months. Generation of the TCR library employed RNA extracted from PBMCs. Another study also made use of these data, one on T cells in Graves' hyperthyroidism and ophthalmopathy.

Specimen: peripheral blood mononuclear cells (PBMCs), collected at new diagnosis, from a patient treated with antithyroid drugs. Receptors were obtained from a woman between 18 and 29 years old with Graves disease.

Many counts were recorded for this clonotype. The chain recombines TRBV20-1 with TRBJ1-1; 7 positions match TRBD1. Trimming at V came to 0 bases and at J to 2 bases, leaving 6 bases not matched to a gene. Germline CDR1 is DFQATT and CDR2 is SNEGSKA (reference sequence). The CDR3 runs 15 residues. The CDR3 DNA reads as TGCAGTGCTAGAGATAGACAGGGTTTCAACACTGAAGCTTTCTTT. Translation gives CSARDRQGFNTEAFF.

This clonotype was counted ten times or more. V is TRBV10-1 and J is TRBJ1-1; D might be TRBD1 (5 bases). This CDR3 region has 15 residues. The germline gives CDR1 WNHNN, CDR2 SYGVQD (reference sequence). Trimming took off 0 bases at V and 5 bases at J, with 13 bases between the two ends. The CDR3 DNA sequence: TGCGCCAGCAGTGAGTCTGGCAGGGAGAGGACTGAAGCTTTCTTT. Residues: CASSESGRERTEAFF.

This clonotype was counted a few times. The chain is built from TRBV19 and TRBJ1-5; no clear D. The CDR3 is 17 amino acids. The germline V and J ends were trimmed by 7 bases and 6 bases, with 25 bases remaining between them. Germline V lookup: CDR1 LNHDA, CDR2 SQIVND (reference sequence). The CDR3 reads CASNSGVGRISSQPQHF. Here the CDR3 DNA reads TGTGCCAGTAATTCGGGAGTTGGACGGATTTCGTCTCAGCCCCAGCATTTT.

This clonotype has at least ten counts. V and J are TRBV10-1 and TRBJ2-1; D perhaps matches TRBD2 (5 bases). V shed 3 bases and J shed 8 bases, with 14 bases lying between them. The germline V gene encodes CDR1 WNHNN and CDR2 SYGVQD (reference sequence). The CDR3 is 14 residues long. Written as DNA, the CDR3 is TGCGCCAGCAGTGAAGGCCAAGAGGGAGATGAGCAGTTCTTC. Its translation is CASSEGQEGDEQFF.

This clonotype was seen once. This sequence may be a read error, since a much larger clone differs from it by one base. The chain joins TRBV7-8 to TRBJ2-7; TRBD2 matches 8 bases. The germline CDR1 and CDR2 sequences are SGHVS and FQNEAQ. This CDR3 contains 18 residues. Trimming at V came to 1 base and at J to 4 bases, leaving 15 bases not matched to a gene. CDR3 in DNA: TGTGCCAGCAGCTTAGGCTCCCCCCGGAGCGGGAGTTCTTACGAGCAGTACTTC. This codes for CASSLGSPRSGSSYEQYF. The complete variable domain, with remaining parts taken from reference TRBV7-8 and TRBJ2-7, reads GAGVSQSPRYKVAKRGQDVALRCDPISGHVSLFWYQQALGQGPEFLTYFQNEAQLDKSGLPSDRFFAERPEGSVSTLKIQRTQQEDSAVYLCASSLGSPRSGSSYEQYFGPGTRLTVT.

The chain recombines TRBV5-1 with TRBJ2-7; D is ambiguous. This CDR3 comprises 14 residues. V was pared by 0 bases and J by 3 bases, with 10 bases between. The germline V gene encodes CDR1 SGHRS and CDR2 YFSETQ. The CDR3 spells CASSLASDHYEQYF. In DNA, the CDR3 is TGCGCCAGCAGCTTGGCCTCAGACCACTACGAGCAGTACTTC.

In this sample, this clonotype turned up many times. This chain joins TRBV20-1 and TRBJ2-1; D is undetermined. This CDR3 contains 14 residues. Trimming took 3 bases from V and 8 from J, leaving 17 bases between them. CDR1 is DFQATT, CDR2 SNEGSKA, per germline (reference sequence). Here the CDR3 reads CSASPQDHWDEQFF. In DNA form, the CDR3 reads TGCAGTGCTAGTCCCCAGGACCACTGGGATGAGCAGTTCTTC.

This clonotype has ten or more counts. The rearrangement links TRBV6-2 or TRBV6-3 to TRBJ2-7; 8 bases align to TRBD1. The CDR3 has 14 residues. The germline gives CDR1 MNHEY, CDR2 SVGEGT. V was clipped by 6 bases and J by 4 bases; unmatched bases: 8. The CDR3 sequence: CASRQPGQVYEQYF. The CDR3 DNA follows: TGTGCCAGCAGGCAACCGGGACAGGTGTACGAGCAGTACTTC.

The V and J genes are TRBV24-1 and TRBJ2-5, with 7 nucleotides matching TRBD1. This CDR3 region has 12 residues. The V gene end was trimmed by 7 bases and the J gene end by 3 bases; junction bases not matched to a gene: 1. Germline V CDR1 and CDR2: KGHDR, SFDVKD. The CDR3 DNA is TGTGCCACCAGAGGACAGGAAGAGACCCAGTACTTC. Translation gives CATRGQEETQYF.

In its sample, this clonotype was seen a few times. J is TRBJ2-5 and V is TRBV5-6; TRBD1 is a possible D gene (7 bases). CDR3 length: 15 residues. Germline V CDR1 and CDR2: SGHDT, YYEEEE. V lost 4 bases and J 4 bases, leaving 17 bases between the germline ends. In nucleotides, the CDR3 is TGTGCCAGCAGCCTCGCAGGGGGGAGCGGAGAGACCCAGTACTTC. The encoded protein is CASSLAGGSGETQYF.

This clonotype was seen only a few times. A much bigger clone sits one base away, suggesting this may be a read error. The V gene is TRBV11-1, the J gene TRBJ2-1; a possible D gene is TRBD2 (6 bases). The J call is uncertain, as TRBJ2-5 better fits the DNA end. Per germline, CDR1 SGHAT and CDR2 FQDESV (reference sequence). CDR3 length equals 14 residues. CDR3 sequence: CASSFRGGKKTQYF. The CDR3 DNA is TGTGCCAGCAGCTTCCGCGGAGGGAAAAAGACCCAGTACTTC.

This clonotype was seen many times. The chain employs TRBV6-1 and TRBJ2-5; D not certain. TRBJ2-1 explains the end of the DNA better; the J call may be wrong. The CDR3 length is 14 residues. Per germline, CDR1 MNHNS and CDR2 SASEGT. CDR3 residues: CASSEAISVGEQFF. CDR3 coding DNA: TGTGCCAGCAGTGAAGCGATATCGGTGGGTGAGCAGTTCTTC.

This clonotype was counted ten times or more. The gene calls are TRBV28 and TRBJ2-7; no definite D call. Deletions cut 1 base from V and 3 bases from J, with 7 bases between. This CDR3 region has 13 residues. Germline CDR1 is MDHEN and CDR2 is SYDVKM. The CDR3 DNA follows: TGTGCCAGCAGTTTATTTCGCGTCTACGAGCAGTACTTC. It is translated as CASSLFRVYEQYF.

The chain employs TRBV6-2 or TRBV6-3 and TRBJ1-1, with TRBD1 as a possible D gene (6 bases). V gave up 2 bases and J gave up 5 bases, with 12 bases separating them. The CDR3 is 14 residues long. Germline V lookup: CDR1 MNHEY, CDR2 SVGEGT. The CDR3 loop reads CASSYRRGWTEAFF. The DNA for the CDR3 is TGTGCCAGCAGTTACCGGAGGGGGTGGACTGAAGCTTTCTTT.

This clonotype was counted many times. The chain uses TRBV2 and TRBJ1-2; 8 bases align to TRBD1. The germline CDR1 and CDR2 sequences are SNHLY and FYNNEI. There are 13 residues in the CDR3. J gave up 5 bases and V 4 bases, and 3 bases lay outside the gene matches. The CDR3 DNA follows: TGTGCCAGCAGTGTGCAGGGGGCGTATGGCTACACCTTC. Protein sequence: CASSVQGAYGYTF.

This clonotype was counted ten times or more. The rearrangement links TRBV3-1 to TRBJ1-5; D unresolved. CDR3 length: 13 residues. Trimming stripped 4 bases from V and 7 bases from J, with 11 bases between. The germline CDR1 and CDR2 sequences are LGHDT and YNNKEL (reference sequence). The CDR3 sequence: CASSLSVRQPQHF. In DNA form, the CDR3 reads TGTGCCAGCAGCCTCTCAGTTCGGCAGCCCCAGCATTTT. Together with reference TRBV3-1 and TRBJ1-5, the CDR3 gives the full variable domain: DTAVSQTPKYLVTQMGNDKSIKCEQNLGHDTMYWYKQDSKKFLKIMFSYNNKELIINETVPNRFSPKSPDKAHLNLHINSLELGDSAVYFCASSLSVRQPQHFGDGTRLSIL.

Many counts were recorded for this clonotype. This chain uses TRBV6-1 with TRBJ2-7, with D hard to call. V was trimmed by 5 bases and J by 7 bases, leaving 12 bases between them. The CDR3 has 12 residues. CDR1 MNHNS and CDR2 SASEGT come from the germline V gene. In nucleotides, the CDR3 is TGTGCCAGCAGTCACAGCTACGAAGAGCAGTACTTC. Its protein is CASSHSYEEQYF.

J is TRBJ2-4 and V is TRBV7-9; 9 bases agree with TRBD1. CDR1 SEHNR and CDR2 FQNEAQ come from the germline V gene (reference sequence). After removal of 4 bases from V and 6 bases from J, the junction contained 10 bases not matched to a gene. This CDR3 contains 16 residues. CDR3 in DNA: TGTGCCAGCAGCTCCTGGGAGGACAGGGGTGGAAACATTCAGTACTTC. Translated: CASSSWEDRGGNIQYF.

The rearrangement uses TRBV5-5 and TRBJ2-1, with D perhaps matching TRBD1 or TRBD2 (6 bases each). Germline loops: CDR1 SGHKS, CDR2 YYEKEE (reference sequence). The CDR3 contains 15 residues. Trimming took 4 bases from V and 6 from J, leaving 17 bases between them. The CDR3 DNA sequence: TGTGCCAGCAGCGACGGGACTTCAGGGGTCAATGAGCAGTTCTTC. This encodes CASSDGTSGVNEQFF.

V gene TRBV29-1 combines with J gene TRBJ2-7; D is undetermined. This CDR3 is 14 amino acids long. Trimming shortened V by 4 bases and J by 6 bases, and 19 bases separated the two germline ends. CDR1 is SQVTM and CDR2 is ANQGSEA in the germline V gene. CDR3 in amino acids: CSVVLGLSPCEQYF. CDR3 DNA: TGCAGCGTTGTGTTAGGGCTTTCCCCCTGCGAGCAGTACTTC.

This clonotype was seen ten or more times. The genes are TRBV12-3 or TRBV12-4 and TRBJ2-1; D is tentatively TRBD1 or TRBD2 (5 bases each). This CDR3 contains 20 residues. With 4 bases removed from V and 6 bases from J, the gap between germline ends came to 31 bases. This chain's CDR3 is CASSSLPRLGLGLLFNEQFF. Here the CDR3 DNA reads TGTGCCAGCAGTTCCCTGCCTCGGTTGGGGCTCGGACTCTTATTCAATGAGCAGTTCTTC.

CDR3 sequence reads: CASSLSGTLYNEQFF. In DNA, the CDR3 is TGTGCCAGCAGCTTATCCGGGACCCTATACAATGAGCAGTTCTTC. This chain links TRBV7-6 with TRBJ2-1; TRBD1 or TRBD2 may be the D gene (5 bases each). The CDR3 is made up of 15 amino acids. CDR1 is SGHVS, CDR2 FNYEAQ, per germline. Trimming cost V 2 bases and J 4 bases, with 12 bases left between them. The whole variable domain, remainder taken from reference TRBV7-6 and TRBJ2-1, is GAGVSQSPRYKVTKRGQDVALRCDPISGHVSLYWYRQALGQGPEFLTYFNYEAQQDKSGLPNDRFSAERPEGSISTLTIQRTEQRDSAMYRCASSLSGTLYNEQFFGPGTRLTVL.

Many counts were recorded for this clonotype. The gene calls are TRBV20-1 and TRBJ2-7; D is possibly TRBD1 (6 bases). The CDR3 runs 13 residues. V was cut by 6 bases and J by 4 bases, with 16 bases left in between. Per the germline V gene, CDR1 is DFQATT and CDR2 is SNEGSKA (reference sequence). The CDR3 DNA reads TGCAGTGCAAAGAATCCACAGGGTTACGAGCAGTACTTC. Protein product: CSAKNPQGYEQYF.

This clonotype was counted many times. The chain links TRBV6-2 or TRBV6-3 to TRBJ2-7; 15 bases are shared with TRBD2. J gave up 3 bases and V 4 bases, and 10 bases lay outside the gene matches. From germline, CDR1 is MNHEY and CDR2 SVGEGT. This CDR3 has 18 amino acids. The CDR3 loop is CASSSPGLAGGVLYEQYF. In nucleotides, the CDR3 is TGTGCCAGCAGTTCGCCGGGACTAGCGGGAGGCGTCCTCTACGAGCAGTACTTC.

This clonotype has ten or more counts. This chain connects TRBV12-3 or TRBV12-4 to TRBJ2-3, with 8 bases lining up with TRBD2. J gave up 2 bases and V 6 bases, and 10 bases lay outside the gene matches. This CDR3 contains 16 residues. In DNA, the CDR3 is TGTGCCAGCAGACAAGAAGTAGCGGGAATCACAGATACGCAGTATTTT. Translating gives CASRQEVAGITDTQYF.

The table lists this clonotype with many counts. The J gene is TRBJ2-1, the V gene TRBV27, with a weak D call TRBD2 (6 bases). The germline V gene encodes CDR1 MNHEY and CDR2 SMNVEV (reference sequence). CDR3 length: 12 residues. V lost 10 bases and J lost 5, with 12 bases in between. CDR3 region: CATGTSHNEQFF. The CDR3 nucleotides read TGTGCCACCGGGACTTCTCACAATGAGCAGTTCTTC.

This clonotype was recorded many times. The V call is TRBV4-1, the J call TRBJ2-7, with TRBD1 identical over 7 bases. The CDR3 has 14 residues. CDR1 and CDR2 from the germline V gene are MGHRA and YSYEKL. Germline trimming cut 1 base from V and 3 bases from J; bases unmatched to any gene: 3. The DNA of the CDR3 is TGCGCCAGCAGCCAAGCGGGACAGCGCTACGAGCAGTACTTC. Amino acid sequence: CASSQAGQRYEQYF.